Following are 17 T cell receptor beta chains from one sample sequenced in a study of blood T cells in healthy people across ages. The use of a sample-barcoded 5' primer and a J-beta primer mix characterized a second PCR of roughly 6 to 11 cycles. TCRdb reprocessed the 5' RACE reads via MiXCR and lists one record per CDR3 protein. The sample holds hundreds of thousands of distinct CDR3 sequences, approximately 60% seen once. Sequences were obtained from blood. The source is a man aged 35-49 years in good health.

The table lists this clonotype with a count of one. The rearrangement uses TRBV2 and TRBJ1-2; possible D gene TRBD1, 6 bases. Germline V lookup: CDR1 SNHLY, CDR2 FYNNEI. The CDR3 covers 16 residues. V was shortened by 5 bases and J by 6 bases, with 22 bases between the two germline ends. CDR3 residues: CASSTALQGSLNGYTF. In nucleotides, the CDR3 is TGTGCCAGCAGTACCGCGCTACAGGGATCCCTCAATGGCTACACCTTC.

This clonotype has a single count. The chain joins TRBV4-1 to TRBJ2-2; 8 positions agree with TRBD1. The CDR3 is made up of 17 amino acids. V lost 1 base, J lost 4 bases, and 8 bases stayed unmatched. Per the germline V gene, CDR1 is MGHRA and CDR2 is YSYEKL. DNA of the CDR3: TGCGCCAGCAGCCAAGCATTCCAGGGGGCGAGCACCGGGGAGCTGTTTTTT. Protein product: CASSQAFQGASTGELFF.

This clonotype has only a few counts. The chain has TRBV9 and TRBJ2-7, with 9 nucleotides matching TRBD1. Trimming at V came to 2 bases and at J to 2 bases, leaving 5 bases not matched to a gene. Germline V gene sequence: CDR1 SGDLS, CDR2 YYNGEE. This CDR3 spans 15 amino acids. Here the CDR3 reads CASSVGQGLPYEQYF. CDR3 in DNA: TGTGCCAGCAGCGTGGGACAGGGCCTACCCTACGAGCAGTACTTC.

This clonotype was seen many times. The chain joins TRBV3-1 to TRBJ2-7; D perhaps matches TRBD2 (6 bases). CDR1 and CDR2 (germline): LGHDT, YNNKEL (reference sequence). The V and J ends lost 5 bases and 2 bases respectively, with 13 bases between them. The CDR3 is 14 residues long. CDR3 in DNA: TGTGCCAGCAGCAATAGCGGCCTCCCCTACGAGCAGTACTTC. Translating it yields CASSNSGLPYEQYF.

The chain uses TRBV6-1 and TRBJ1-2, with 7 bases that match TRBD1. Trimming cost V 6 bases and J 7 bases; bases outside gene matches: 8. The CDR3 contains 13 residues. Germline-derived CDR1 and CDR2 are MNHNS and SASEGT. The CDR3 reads CASRGDRAAGYTF. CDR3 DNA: TGTGCCAGCAGAGGTGACAGGGCGGCTGGCTACACCTTC.

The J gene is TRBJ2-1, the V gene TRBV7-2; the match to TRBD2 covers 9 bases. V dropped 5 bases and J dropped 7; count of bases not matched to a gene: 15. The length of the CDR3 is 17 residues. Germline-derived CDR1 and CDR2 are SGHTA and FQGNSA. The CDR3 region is CASSPVGSGSGGNEQFF. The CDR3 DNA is TGTGCCAGCAGCCCCGTGGGTAGCGGGAGTGGTGGGAATGAGCAGTTCTTC.

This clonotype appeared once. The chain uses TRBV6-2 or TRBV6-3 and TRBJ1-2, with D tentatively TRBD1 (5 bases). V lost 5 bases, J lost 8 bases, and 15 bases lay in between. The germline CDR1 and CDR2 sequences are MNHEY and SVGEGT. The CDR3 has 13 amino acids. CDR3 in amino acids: CASSPTATGGYTF. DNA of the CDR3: TGTGCCAGCAGTCCGACAGCCACGGGAGGCTACACCTTC.

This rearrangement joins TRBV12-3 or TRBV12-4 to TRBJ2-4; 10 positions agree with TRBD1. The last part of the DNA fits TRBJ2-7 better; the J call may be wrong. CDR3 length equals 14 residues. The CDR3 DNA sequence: TGTGCCAGCAGTTGGGGGACAGGGGCATACGAGCAGTACTTC. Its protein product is CASSWGTGAYEQYF.

The CDR3 DNA reads as TGCAGCGTTAGACAGGAGTTCAATCAGCCCCAGCATTTT. It is translated as CSVRQEFNQPQHF. The chain uses TRBV29-1 and TRBJ1-5, with D possibly matching TRBD1 (6 bases). V lost 5 bases to trimming and J lost 3 bases, with 11 bases between them. The CDR3 sequence is 13 residues long. In germline, CDR1 is SQVTM, CDR2 ANQGSEA.

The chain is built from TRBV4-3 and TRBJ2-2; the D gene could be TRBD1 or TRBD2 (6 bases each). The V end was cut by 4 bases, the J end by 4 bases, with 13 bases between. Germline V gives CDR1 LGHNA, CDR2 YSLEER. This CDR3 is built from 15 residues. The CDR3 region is CASSPGGRGTGELFF. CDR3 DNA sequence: TGCGCCAGCAGCCCTGGGGGGCGCGGCACCGGGGAGCTGTTTTTT.

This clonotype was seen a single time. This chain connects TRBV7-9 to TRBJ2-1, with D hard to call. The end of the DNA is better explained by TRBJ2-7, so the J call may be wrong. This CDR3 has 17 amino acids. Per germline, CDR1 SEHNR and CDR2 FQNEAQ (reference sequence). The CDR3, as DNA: TGTGCCAGCAGCTTAGAAGTTGCAGCCCCGGCCGTGGGTGAGCAGTACTTC. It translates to CASSLEVAAPAVGEQYF.

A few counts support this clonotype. This CDR3 reads CSVERGREWYF. CDR3 sequence (DNA): TGCAGCGTTGAAAGGGGGAGGGAGTGGTACTTC. The chain combines TRBV29-1 with TRBJ2-7, with D possibly matching TRBD2 (7 bases). The CDR3 is 11 amino acids. Germline V CDR1 and CDR2: SQVTM, ANQGSEA. V lost 2 bases and J 12 bases, leaving 14 bases between the germline ends.

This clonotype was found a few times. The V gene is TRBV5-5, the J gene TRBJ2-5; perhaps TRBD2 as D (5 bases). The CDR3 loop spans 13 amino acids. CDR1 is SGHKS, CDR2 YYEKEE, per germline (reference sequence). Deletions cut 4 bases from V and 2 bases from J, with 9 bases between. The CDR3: CASSVDLQETQYF. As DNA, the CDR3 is TGTGCCAGCAGCGTGGACTTACAAGAGACCCAGTACTTC.

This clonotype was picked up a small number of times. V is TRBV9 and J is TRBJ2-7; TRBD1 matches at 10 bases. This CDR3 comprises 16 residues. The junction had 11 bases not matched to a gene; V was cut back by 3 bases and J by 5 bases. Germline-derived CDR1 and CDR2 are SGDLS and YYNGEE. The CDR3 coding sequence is TGTGCCAGCAGCGCCTCCCCGGGACAGGGGATCGACGAGCAGTACTTC. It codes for CASSASPGQGIDEQYF.

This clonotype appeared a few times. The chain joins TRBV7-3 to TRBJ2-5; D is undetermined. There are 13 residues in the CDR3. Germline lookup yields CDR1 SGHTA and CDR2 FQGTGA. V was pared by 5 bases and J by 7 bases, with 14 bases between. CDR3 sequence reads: CASSPQDAGTQYF. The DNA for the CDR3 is TGTGCCAGCAGCCCCCAGGACGCTGGGACCCAGTACTTC.

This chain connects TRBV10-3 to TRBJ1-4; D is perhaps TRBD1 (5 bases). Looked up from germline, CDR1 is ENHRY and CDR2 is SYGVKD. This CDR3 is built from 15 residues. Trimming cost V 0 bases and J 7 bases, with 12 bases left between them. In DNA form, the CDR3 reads TGTGCCATCAGTGAGTCAAGGGGACCCGGTGAAAAACTGTTTTTT. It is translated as CAISESRGPGEKLFF.

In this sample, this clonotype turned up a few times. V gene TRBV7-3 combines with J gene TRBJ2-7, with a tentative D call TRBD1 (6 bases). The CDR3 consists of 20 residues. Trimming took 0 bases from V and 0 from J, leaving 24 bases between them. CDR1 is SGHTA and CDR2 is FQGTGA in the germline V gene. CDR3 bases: TGTGCCAGCAGCTTAACTCTGAGACACACCGACAGGCCGAGCTCCTACGAGCAGTACTTC. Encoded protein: CASSLTLRHTDRPSSYEQYF.